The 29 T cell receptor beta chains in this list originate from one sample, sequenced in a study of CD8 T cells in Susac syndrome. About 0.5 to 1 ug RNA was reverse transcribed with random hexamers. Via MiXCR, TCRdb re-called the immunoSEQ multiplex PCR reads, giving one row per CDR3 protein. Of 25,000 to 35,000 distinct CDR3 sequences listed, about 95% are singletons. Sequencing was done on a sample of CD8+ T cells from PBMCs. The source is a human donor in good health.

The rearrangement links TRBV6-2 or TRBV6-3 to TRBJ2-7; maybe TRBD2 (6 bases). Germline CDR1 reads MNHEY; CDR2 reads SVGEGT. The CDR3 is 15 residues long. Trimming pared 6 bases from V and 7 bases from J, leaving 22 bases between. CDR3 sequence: CASSVRQRAPGEQYF. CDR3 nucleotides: TGTGCCAGCAGCGTCCGACAGCGGGCGCCTGGGGAGCAGTACTTC.

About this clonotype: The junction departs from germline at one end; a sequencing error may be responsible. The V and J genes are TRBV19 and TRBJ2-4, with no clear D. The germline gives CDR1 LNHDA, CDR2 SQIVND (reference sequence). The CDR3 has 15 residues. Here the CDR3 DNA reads TGTGCCGGTAGTATGAGAGGAACCAGGTGGAACATTCAGTACTTC. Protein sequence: CAGSMRGTRWNIQYF.

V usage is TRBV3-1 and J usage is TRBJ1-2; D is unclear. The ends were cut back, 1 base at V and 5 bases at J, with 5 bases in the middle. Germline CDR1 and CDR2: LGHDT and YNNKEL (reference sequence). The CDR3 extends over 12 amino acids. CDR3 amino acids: CASSQVEYGYTF. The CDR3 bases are TGTGCCAGCAGCCAAGTAGAGTATGGCTACACCTTC.

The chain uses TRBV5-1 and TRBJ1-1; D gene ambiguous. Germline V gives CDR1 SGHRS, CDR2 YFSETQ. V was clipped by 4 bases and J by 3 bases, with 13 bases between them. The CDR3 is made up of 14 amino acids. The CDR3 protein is CASSDARSHTEAFF. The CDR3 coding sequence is TGCGCCAGCAGCGATGCTCGGTCCCACACTGAAGCTTTCTTT. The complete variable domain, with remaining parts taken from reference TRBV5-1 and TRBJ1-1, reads KAGVTQTPRYLIKTRGQQVTLSCSPISGHRSVSWYQQTPGQGLQFLFEYFSETQRNKGNFPGRFSGRQFSNSRSEMNVSTLELGDSALYLCASSDARSHTEAFFGQGTRLTVV.

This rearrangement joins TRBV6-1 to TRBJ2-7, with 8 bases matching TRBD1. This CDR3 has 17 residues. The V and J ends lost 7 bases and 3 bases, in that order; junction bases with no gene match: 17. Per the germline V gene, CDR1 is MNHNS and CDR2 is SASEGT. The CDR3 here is CASTTLRDRTFFYEQYF. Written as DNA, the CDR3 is TGTGCCAGCACCACATTAAGGGACAGGACATTTTTCTACGAGCAGTACTTC.

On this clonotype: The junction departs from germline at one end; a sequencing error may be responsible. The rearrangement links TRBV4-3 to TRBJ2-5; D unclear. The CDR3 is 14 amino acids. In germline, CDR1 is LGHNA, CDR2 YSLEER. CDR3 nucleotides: TGCGCCAGCAGCCAAGATTCTTTCTTTCTCAATCCCCACTTC. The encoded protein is CASSQDSFFLNPHF.

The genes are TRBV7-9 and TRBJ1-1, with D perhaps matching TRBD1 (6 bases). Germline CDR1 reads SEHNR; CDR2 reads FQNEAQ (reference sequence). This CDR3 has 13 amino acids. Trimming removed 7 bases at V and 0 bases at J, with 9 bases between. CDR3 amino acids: CASTPGVNTEAFF. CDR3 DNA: TGTGCCAGCACTCCAGGGGTGAACACTGAAGCTTTCTTT.

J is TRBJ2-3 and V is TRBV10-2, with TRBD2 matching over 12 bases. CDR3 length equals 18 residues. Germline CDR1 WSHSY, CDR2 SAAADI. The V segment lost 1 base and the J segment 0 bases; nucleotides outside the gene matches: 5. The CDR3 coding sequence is TGCGCCAGCAGTGAGTTTACTAGCGGGGGGCAAAGCACAGATACGCAGTATTTT. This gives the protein CASSEFTSGGQSTDTQYF.

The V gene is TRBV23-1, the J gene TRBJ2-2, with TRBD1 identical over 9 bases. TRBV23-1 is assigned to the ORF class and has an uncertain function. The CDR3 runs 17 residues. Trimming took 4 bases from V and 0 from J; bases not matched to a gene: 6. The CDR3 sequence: CASSPGQGSPNTGELFF. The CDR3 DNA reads TGCGCCAGCAGTCCGGGACAGGGTTCTCCGAACACCGGGGAGCTGTTTTTT.

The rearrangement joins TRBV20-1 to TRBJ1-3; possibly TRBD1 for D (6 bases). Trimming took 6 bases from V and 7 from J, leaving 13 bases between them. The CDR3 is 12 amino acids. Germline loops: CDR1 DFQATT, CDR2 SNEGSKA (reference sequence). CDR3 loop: CSANDRRNTIYF. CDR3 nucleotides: TGCAGTGCCAACGACAGGCGGAACACCATATATTTT.

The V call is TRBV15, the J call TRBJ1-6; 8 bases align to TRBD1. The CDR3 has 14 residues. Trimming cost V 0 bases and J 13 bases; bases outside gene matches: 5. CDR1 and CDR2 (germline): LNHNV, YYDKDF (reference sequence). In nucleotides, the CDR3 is TGTGCCACCAGCAGAGAGACAGGGGTCCGGCCCCTCCACTTT. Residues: CATSRETGVRPLHF.

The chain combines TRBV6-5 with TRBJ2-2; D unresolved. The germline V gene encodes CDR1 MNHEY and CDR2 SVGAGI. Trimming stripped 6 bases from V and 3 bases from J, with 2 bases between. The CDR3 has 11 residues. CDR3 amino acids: CASRDTGELFF. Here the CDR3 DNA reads TGTGCCAGCAGAGACACCGGGGAGCTGTTTTTT.

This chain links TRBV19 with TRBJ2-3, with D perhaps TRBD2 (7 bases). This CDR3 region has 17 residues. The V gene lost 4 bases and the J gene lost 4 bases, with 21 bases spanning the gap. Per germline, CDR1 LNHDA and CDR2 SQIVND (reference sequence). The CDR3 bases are TGTGCCAGTAGTAATCCCCCCCTCGCGCGGGGGCCAGATACGCAGTATTTT. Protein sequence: CASSNPPLARGPDTQYF. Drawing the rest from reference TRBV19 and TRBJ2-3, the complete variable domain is DGGITQSPKYLFRKEGQNVTLSCEQNLNHDAMYWYRQDPGQGLRLIYYSQIVNDFQKGDIAEGYSVSREKKESFPLTVTSAQKNPTAFYLCASSNPPLARGPDTQYFGPGTRLTVL.

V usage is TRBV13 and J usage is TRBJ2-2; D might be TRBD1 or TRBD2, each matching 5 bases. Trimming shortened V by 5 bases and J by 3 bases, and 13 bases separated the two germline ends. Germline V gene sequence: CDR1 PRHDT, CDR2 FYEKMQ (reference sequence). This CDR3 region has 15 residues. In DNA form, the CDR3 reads TGTGCCAGCAGCCCCTTAGAGGGGCACACCGGGGAGCTGTTTTTT. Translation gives CASSPLEGHTGELFF.

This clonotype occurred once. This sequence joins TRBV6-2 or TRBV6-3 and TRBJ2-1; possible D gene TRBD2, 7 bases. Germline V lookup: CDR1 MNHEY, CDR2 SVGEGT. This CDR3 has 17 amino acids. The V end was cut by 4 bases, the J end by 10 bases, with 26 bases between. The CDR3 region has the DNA TGTGCCAGCAGTTCACGGCTGGGCGGGGGCTTTAAGAGGGAGCAGTTCTTC. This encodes CASSSRLGGGFKREQFF.

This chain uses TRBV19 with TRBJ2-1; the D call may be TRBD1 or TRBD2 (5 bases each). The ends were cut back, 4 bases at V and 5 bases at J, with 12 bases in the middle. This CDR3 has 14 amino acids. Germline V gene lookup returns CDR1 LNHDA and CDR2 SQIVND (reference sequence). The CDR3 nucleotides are TGTGCCAGTAGTACCCCCTTGGGGGACAATGAGCAGTTCTTC. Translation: CASSTPLGDNEQFF.

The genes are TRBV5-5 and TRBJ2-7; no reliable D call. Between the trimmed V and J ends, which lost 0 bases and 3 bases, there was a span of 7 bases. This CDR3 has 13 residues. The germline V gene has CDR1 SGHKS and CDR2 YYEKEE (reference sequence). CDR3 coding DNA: TGTGCCAGCAGCTTGGACAACCTCTACGAGCAGTACTTC. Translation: CASSLDNLYEQYF.

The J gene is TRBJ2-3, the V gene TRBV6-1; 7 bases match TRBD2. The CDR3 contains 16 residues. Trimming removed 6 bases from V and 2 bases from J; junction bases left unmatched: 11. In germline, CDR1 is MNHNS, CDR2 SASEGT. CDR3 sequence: CASSRLAVYSTDTQYF. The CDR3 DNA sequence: TGTGCCAGCAGCAGACTAGCCGTTTACTCCACAGATACGCAGTATTTT.

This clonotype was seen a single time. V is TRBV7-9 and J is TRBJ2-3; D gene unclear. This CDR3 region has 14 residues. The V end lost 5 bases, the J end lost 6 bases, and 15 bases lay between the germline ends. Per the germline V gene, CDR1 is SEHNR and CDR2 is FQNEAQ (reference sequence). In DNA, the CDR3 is TGTGCCAGCAGCCACCCCCTAATGGGGGATACGCAGTATTTT. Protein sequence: CASSHPLMGDTQYF. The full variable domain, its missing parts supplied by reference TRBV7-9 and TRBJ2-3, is DTGVSQNPRHKITKRGQNVTFRCDPISEHNRLYWYRQTLGQGPEFLTYFQNEAQLEKSRLLSDRFSAERPKGSFSTLEIQRTEQGDSAMYLCASSHPLMGDTQYFGPGTRLTVL.

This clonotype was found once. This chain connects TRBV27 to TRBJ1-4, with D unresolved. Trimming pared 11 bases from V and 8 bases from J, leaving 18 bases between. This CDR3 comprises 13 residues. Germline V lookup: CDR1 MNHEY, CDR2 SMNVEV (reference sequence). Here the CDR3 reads CAAGRQTLEKLFF. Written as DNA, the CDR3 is TGTGCCGCCGGGCGTCAGACTCTGGAAAAACTGTTTTTT. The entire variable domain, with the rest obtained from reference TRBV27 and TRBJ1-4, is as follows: EAQVTQNPRYLITVTGKKLTVTCSQNMNHEYMSWYRQDPGLGLRQIYYSMNVEVTDKGDVPEGYKVSRKEKRNFPLILESPSPNQTSLYFCAAGRQTLEKLFFGSGTQLSVL.

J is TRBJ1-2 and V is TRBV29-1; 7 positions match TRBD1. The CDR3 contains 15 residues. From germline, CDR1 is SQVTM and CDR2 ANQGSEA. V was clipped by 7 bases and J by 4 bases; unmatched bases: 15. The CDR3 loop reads CSASGTESLVYGYTF. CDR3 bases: TGCAGCGCTTCCGGGACAGAGTCTCTAGTCTATGGCTACACCTTC.

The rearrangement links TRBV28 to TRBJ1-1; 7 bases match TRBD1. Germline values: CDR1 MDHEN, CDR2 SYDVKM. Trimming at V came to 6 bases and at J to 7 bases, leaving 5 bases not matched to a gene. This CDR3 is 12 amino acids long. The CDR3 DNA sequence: TGTGCCAGCAGGACAGGGACTTATGAAGCTTTCTTT. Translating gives CASRTGTYEAFF.

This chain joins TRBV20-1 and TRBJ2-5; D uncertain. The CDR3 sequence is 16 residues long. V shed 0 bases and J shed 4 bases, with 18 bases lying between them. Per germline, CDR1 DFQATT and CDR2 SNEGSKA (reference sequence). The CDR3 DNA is TGCAGTGCTAGAGATTCCGTCCAGGATCTCGGAGAGACCCAGTACTTC. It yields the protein CSARDSVQDLGETQYF.

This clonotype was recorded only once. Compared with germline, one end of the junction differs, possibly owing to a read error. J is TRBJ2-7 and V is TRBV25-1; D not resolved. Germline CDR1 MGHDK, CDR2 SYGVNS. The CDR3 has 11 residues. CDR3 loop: CANSGLYEQYF. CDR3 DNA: TGTGCCAACAGTGGGTTATACGAGCAGTACTTC.

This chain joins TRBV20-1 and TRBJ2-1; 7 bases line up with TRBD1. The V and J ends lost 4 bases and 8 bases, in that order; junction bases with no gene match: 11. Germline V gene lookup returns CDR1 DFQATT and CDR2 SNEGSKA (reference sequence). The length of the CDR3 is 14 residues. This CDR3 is CSAIDDRENDEQFF. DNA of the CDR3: TGCAGTGCTATCGACGACAGGGAAAATGATGAGCAGTTCTTC.

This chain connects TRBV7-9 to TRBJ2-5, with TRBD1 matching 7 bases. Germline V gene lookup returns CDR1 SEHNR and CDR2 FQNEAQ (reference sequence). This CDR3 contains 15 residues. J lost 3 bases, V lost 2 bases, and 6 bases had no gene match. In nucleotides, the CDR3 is TGTGCCAGCAGCTTACCGCACAGGGGAGAAGAGACCCAGTACTTC. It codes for CASSLPHRGEETQYF.

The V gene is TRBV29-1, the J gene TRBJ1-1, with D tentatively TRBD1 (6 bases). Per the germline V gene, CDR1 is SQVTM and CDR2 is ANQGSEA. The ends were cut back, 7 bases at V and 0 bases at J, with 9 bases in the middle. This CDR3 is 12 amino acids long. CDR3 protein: CSAGQLNTEAFF. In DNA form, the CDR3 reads TGCAGCGCCGGACAGTTGAACACTGAAGCTTTCTTT.

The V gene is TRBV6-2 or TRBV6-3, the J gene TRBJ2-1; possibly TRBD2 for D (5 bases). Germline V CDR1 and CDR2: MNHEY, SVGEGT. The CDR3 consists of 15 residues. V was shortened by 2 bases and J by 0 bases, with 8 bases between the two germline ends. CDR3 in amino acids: CASSYVASSYNEQFF. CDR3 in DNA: TGTGCCAGCAGTTACGTAGCGAGCTCCTACAATGAGCAGTTCTTC.

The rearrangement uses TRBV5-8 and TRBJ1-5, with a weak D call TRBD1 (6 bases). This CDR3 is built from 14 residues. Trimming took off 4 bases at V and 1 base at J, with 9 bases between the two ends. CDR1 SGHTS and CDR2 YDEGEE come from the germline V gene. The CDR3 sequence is CASSPDRSNQPQHF. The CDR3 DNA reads TGTGCCAGCAGCCCTGACAGGAGCAATCAGCCCCAGCATTTT.